The present entry profiles one T cell receptor beta chain with its context. This record comes from a study of blood T cell repertoires in COVID-19. Study overall: Some COVID-19 samples were acute and others convalescent; all came from the United States, Italy and Spain. Sample material is recorded as cDNA or gDNA derived from T cells, B-cell-depleted T cells, or PBMCs.

How the authors handled the data: Estimation of nucleated cell counts was performed using reference gene primer amplification. The table came from immunoSEQ multiplex PCR; TCRdb's copy has only in-frame clones and leaves some out. D and trimming were read from the DNA, whereas the V and J calls and clone size are those reported in that table. The sample contains roughly 79,000 clones, approximately 90% of which appear only once. CDR1 LGHDT and CDR2 YNNKEL come from the germline V gene (reference sequence). There are 14 residues in the CDR3. V gave up 9 bases and J gave up 5 bases, with 17 bases separating them.

This TCR was sampled from a man in his fifties or sixties with active COVID-19. V gene TRBV3-1 (or the pseudogene TRBV3-2) combines with J gene TRBJ1-5; D is possibly TRBD1 (6 bases). The sample taken for sequencing was peripheral blood. The CDR3 spells CASASGTSHQPQHF. CDR3 DNA: TGTGCCAGTGCCTCCGGGACATCCCATCAGCCCCAGCATTTT.